This T cell receptor beta chain was recovered during a study of cytomegalovirus exposure and HLA in healthy donors. Trimming at V came to 7 bases and at J to 9 bases, leaving 10 bases not matched to a gene. CDR1 and CDR2 from the germline V gene are SGHTA and FQGTGA. The length of the CDR3 is 15 residues. PCR involved 60 Vbeta and 13 Jbeta primers. The table came from immunoSEQ multiplex PCR; TCRdb's copy has only in-frame clones and leaves some out. The sample has 95,000 to 110,000 clones, roughly 66% seen once. The sequencing sample was made of PBMCs. The receptor's source is a woman in her forties or fifties in good health and CMV-seronegative. V usage is TRBV7-3 and J usage is TRBJ2-1; 12 bases line up with TRBD1. The CDR3 reads CASTLGDRGLGEQFF. DNA of the CDR3: TGTGCCAGCACCCTTGGGGACAGGGGGCTTGGTGAGCAGTTCTTC. The whole variable domain, remainder taken from reference TRBV7-3 and TRBJ2-1, is GAGVSQTPSNKVTEKGKYVELRCDPISGHTALYWYRQSLGQGPEFLIYFQGTGAADDSGLPNDRFFAVRPEGSVSTLKIQRTERGDSAVYLCASTLGDRGLGEQFFGPGTRLTVL.